This T cell receptor beta chain originates from a study of early T cells in non-severe SARS-CoV-2 infection. One entry per CDR3 protein results from TCRdb running MiXCR on the 5' RACE reads. The data contain around 20,000 distinct CDR3 sequences, roughly 4% of them singletons. The CDR3 has 13 amino acids. V lost 0 bases and J lost 3, with 6 bases in between. CDR1 and CDR2 (germline): SGHDT, YYEEEE. This clonotype was observed many times. The chain is built from TRBV5-6 and TRBJ2-5; D not resolved. The origin of this receptor is an adult who was a healthcare worker with PCR-confirmed SARS-CoV-2 infection or an uninfected control (not recorded which). The sequencing input was whole blood. The CDR3 bases are TGTGCCAGCAGCTTGGTCTCCGAAGAGACCCAGTACTTC. This codes for CASSLVSEETQYF.